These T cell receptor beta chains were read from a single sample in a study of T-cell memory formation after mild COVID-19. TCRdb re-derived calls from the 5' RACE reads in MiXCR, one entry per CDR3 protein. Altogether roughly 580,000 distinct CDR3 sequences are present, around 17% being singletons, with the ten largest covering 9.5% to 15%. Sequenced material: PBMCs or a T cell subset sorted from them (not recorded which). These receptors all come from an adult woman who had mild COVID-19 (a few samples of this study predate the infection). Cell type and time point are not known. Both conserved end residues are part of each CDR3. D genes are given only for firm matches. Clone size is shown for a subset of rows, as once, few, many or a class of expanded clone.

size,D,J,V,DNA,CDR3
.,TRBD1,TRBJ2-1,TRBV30,TGTGCCTGCGTACGGGACAGGATTGGCTACAATGAGCAGTTCTTC,CACVRDRIGYNEQFF
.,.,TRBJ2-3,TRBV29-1,TGCAGCTCCCGGCCTATAGGGGCCCACAGCACAGATACGCAGTATTTT,CSSRPIGAHSTDTQYF
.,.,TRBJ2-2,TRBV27,TGTGCCAGCAGTTTTACTAGAAACACCGGGGAGCTGTTTTTT,CASSFTRNTGELFF
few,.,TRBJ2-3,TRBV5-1,TGCGCCAGCAGGGGCTCGGACGCAGATACGCAGTATTTT,CASRGSDADTQYF
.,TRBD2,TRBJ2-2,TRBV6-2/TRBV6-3,TGTGCCAGCAGTTACAACCTAGCGGGGGCAAAACCGGACACCGGGGAGCTGTTTTTT,CASSYNLAGAKPDTGELFF
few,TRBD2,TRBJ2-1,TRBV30,TGTGCCTGGAGGGGTCTAGTCGGGAGGGCTAGGTCAGCCCCCAATGAGCAGTTCTTC,CAWRGLVGRARSAPNEQFF
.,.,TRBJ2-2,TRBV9,TGTGCCAGCAGCCTCCAAGATTGGGGGAGGTGGACCGGGGAGCTGTTTTTT,CASSLQDWGRWTGELFF
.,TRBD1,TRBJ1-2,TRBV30,TGTGCCTGGACGACAGGGCCCTATGGCTACACCTTC,CAWTTGPYGYTF
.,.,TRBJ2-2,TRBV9,TGTGCCAGCAGCCCCCGGGTGGGTCGGGGCACCGGGGAGCTGTTTTTT,CASSPRVGRGTGELFF
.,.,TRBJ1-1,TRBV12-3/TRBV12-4,TGTGCCAGCAGTATAGTTGGGACGGTGGAAGCTTTCTTT,CASSIVGTVEAFF
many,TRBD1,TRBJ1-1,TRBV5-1,TGCGCCAGCACCTTAGGGTCCGCCGGGACAGGGGTACGCGCTGAAGCTTTCTTT,CASTLGSAGTGVRAEAFF
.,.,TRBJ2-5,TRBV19,TGTGCCAGTAGTAACCTACAAGAGACCCAGTACTTC,CASSNLQETQYF
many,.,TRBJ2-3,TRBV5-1,TGCGCCAGCAGCTTGCAGGGTGAAGGACGAGATACGCAGTATTTT,CASSLQGEGRDTQYF
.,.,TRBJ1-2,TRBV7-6,TGTGCCAGCAGCTTAGCCCCAGGAGAAAACTATGGCTACACCTTC,CASSLAPGENYGYTF
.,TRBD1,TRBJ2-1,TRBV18,TGTGCCAGCTCACCACTGGGGACAGACTACAATGAGCAGTTCTTC,CASSPLGTDYNEQFF
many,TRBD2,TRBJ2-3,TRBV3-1,TGTGCCAGCAGCCATCGGGGGGTCACAGATACGCAGTATTTT,CASSHRGVTDTQYF
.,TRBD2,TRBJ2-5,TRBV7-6,TGTGCCAGCAGCTTATTTAGCGGGGGGGACCAAGAGACCCAGTACTTC,CASSLFSGGDQETQYF
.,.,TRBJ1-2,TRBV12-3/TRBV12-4,TGTGCCAGCAGCCAGATTAACTATGGCTACACCTTC,CASSQINYGYTF
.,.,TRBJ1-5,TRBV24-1,TGTGCCACCAGTGATCCGAGGGCCGGGGACCTAGAGCCCCAGCATTTT,CATSDPRAGDLEPQHF
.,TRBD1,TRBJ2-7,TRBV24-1,TGTGCCACCAGTGATCCCGGGACAGAAACCTACGAGCAGTACTTC,CATSDPGTETYEQYF
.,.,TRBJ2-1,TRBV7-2,TGTGCCAGCAGCTCCCTAGCTAATGAGCAGTTCTTC,CASSSLANEQFF
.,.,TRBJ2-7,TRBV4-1,TGCGCCAGCAGCCAAACACCGGGACTTTCTCTCCGCTCCCACGAGCAGTACTTC,CASSQTPGLSLRSHEQYF